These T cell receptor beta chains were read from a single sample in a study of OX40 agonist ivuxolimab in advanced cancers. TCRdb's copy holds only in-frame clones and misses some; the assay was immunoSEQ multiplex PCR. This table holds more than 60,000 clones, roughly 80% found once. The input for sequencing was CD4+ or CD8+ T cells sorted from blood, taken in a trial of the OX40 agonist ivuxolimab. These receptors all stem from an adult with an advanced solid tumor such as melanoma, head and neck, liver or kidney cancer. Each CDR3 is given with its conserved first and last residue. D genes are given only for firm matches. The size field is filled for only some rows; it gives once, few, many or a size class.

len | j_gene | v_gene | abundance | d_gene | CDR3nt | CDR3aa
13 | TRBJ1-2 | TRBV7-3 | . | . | TGTGCCAGCAGCTTAGATCGGGCGGGCTCCCGCACCTTC | CASSLDRAGSRTF
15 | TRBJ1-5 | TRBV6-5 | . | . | TGTGCCAGCAGCCGGAACAGCGGTTACAATCAGCCCCAGCATTTT | CASSRNSGYNQPQHF
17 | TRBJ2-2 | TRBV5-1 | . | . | TGCGCCAGCAGCCAAAGTGCCGTCTCCCCGAACACCGGGGAGCTGTTTTTT | CASSQSAVSPNTGELFF
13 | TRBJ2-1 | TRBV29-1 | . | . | TGCAGCGTTTACAGGAGCTCCTACAATGAGCAGTTCTTC | CSVYRSSYNEQFF
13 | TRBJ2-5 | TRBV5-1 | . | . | TGCGCCAGCAGCTTGTCCCTACCTGAGACCCAGTACTTC | CASSLSLPETQYF
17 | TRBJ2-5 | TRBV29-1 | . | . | TGCAGCGTTCTGATATGGTCGGGGGGCAAGGATCAAGAGACCCAGTACTTC | CSVLIWSGGKDQETQYF
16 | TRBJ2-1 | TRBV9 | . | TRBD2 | TGTGCCAGCACCCCCTTGACTAGCGCGCTAGACAATGAGCAGTTCTTC | CASTPLTSALDNEQFF
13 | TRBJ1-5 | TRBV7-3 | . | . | TGTGGCCTCTGGACAGCCTTTAATCAGCCCCAGCATTTT | CGLWTAFNQPQHF
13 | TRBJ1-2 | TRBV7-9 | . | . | TGTGCCAGCAGCTCAATACAGGGTTTTGGCTACACCTTC | CASSSIQGFGYTF
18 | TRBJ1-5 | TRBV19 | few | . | TGTGCCAGTAGTAGGGCCCTTAGCGGTAGCAGTGGCAATCAGCCCCAGCATTTT | CASSRALSGSSGNQPQHF
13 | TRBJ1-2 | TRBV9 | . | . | TGTGCCAGCAGCCCACGACAGAGCTATGGCTACACCTTC | CASSPRQSYGYTF
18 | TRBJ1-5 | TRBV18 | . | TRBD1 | TGTGCCAGCTCACTTTTAGTGGGACAGCACAATAGCAATCAGCCCCAGCATTTT | CASSLLVGQHNSNQPQHF
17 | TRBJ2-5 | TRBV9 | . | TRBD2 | TGTGCCAGCAGCGTAGAGGCGGTAGCGGGGGGACAAGAGACCCAGTACTTC | CASSVEAVAGGQETQYF
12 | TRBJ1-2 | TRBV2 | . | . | TGTGCCAGCATAGGGGACTCGGGAGGCTACACCTTC | CASIGDSGGYTF
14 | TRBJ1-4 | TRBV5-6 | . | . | TGTGCCAGCAGCTTATGGGGGCAGGGTGAAAAACTGTTTTTT | CASSLWGQGEKLFF
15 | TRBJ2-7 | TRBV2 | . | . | TGTGCCAGTAAGATTCCGGGACGATCCGATTACGAGCAGTACTTC | CASKIPGRSDYEQYF
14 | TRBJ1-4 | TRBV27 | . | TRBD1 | TGTGCCAGCAGTAACAGGGGGCTGAATGAAAAACTGTTTTTT | CASSNRGLNEKLFF
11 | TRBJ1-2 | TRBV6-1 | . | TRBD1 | TGTGCCCCCGACAGGGGTAATGGCTACACCTTC | CAPDRGNGYTF
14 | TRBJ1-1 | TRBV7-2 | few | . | TGTGCCAGCAGCTTAGAGGGGCTAAACACTGAAGCTTTCTTT | CASSLEGLNTEAFF
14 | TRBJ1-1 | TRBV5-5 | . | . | TGTGCCAGCAGCCCGCGCGGGGTAGTCACTGAAGCTTTCTTT | CASSPRGVVTEAFF
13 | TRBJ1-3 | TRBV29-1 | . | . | TGCAGCGCCGCCCGACCCTCTGGAAACACCATATATTTT | CSAARPSGNTIYF
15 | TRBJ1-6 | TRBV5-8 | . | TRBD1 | TGTGCCAGCAGCTCTAGGACAGGGCCTAATTCACCCCTCCACTTT | CASSSRTGPNSPLHF
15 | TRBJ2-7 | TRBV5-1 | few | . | TGCGCCAGCAGCCTGACTGCGGCCAAACAGAGCGAGCAGTACTTC | CASSLTAAKQSEQYF
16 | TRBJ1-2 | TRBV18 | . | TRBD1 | TGTGCCAGCTCACCACTCGCCGCGGGACAGGGAAGGGGCTACACCTTC | CASSPLAAGQGRGYTF